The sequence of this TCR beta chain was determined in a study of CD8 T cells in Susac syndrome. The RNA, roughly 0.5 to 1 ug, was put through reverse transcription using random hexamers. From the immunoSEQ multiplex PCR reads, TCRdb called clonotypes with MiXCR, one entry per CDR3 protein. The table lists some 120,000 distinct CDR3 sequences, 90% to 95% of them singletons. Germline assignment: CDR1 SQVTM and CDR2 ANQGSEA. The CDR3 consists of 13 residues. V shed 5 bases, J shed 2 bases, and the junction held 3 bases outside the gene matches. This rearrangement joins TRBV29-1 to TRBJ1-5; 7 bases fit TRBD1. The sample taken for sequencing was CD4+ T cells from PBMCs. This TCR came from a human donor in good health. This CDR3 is CSVQRGRNQPQHF. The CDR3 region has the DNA TGCAGCGTTCAAAGGGGGCGCAATCAGCCCCAGCATTTT.